Listed below are T cell receptor beta chains from one sample, sequenced in a study of monozygotic twins with inflammatory bowel disease. TCRdb re-called the 5' RACE reads and gives one entry per CDR3 protein, without DNA. This repertoire comprises approximately 400,000 distinct CDR3 sequences; its ten largest clones make up approximately 2.4%. Sequencing was performed on blood. These receptor sequences come from a human donor with ulcerative colitis or Crohn's disease, or a healthy co-twin of an affected twin (not recorded which). The CDR3 runs from the conserved cysteine through the conserved F or W.

v_call,cdr3_length,j_call,cdr3_aa
TRBV2,14,TRBJ1-1,CASSAWGRNTEAFF
TRBV5-5,18,TRBJ2-7,CASSLKGSTLRGSYEQYF
TRBV5-1,13,TRBJ1-2,CASSLTAPSGYTF
TRBV12-3/TRBV12-4,14,TRBJ1-5,CASITPVWNQPQHF
TRBV18,16,TRBJ1-4,CASSPSYGGAVEKLFF
TRBV11-2,15,TRBJ1-1,CASSLDGRGILWAFF
TRBV5-6,14,TRBJ2-7,CASSLGQVAYEQYF
TRBV7-9,17,TRBJ2-4,CASSPAATAIAKNIQYF
TRBV6-4,16,TRBJ1-1,CASSRTPQGAYTEAFF
TRBV20-1,13,TRBJ2-1,CSATRTGDGEQFF
TRBV20-1,15,TRBJ2-1,CSARRDREGIVEQFF
TRBV12-3/TRBV12-4,15,TRBJ1-5,CASSLAFRGVQPQHF
TRBV7-6,13,TRBJ2-1,CASSPARANEQFF
TRBV10-3,13,TRBJ1-6,CAISGAGDSPLHF
TRBV9,23,TRBJ2-3,CASSVEGQGARRFNSEYTDTQYF
TRBV18,16,TRBJ1-5,CASSPIDLSGNQPQHF
TRBV6-2/TRBV6-3,15,TRBJ1-5,CASSFWGNSNQPQHF
TRBV5-6,15,TRBJ1-5,CASSQMDRDHQPQHF
TRBV20-1,14,TRBJ2-5,CSAREPGGRETQYF
TRBV3-1,15,TRBJ1-1,CASSQARTGYTEAFF
TRBV6-2/TRBV6-3,17,TRBJ2-2,CASRSTPNRARAGELFF
TRBV5-1,14,TRBJ2-7,CASSLGGREDEQYF
TRBV7-9,13,TRBJ2-1,CAPGIAVNNEQFF
TRBV27,15,TRBJ2-7,CASSLTSGGYYEQYF
TRBV5-1,15,TRBJ1-4,CASSGRTGTREKLFF
TRBV4-3,14,TRBJ2-4,CASSRTGSGDIQYF
TRBV5-4,14,TRBJ2-7,CASSPGVVSYEQYF
TRBV20-1,12,TRBJ2-2,CSAHSDTGELFF
TRBV12-3/TRBV12-4,13,TRBJ2-1,CASSSNTYNEQFF
TRBV7-9,13,TRBJ1-3,CASSLYEGNTIYF
TRBV6-5,14,TRBJ2-2,CASSWERDTGELFF
TRBV18,17,TRBJ1-3,CASAPWGGQSSGNTIYF
TRBV12-3/TRBV12-4,16,TRBJ2-1,CASSPQGGTFYNEQFF
TRBV12-3/TRBV12-4,14,TRBJ1-5,CASSLTGGGMPQHF
TRBV5-1,16,TRBJ2-3,CASSGPEGVGTDTQYF
TRBV7-2,13,TRBJ1-2,CASTPTGKRGYTF
TRBV18,13,TRBJ2-7,CASSPEASYEQYF
TRBV7-2,14,TRBJ2-1,CASSLGSSYNEQFF
TRBV12-3/TRBV12-4,19,TRBJ2-1,CASSSGLAGGSSSYNEQFF
TRBV6-5,16,TRBJ1-5,CASSHSGQTSNQPQHF
TRBV6-4,13,TRBJ2-3,CASSDTSRDTQYF
TRBV7-2,15,TRBJ2-7,CASSLAGVVVGEQYF
TRBV4-2,15,TRBJ1-2,CASSQDGTANYGYTF
TRBV4-1,16,TRBJ1-4,CASSQDPGRRGTKLFF
TRBV5-8,12,TRBJ1-2,CASSFSDVGYTF
TRBV4-2,18,TRBJ2-3,CAGSQDLEGLALADTQYF
TRBV6-1,14,TRBJ1-1,CASRPTGEIAEAFF
TRBV4-3,16,TRBJ2-3,CASSYTGTTRTDTQYF